Listed below are T cell receptor beta chains from one sample, sequenced in a study of blood T cell repertoires in COVID-19. Data came from immunoSEQ multiplex PCR; TCRdb stores just in-frame clones and leaves some out. The table records about 55,000 clones, roughly 90% of them present only once. Sequenced: peripheral blood. These receptors were taken from a man older than 75 with acute or convalescent COVID-19. Each CDR3 is given with its conserved first and last residue. Fields, in order: CDR3 protein, CDR3 DNA, D gene, clone size, V gene, J gene. D genes are given only for firm matches. A row's size may be missing; if present it is once, few, many or a size class.

cdr3_aa: CASRAWTVNTGELFF
cdr3_nt: TGTGCCAGCAGGGCGTGGACAGTTAACACCGGGGAGCTGTTTTTT
d_call: -
clone_size: -
v_call: TRBV28
j_call: TRBJ2-2

cdr3_aa: CASSYSGGGYAAEAFF
cdr3_nt: TGTGCCAGCAGTTACTCAGGCGGAGGCTATGCGGCTGAAGCTTTCTTT
d_call: -
clone_size: -
v_call: TRBV6-5
j_call: TRBJ1-1

cdr3_aa: CASSGLTGRMNTEAFF
cdr3_nt: TGTGCCAGCAGTGGTTTAACAGGGCGGATGAACACTGAAGCTTTCTTT
d_call: -
clone_size: -
v_call: TRBV2
j_call: TRBJ1-1

cdr3_aa: CASSVDPGQTYEQYF
cdr3_nt: TGTGCCAGCAGCGTAGATCCGGGACAGACCTACGAGCAGTACTTC
d_call: TRBD1
clone_size: -
v_call: TRBV9
j_call: TRBJ2-7

cdr3_aa: CASSIAHRQRNSPLHF
cdr3_nt: TGTGCCAGTAGTATCGCTCACCGACAAAGGAATTCACCCCTCCACTTT
d_call: -
clone_size: -
v_call: TRBV19
j_call: TRBJ1-6

cdr3_aa: CASSLSGGAKNIQYF
cdr3_nt: TGCGCCAGCAGCCTTTCTGGGGGGGCCAAAAACATTCAGTACTTC
d_call: -
clone_size: -
v_call: TRBV4-1
j_call: TRBJ2-4

cdr3_aa: CASSLTGENTEAFF
cdr3_nt: TGTGCCAGCTCACTTACGGGGGAGAACACTGAAGCTTTCTTT
d_call: -
clone_size: -
v_call: TRBV18
j_call: TRBJ1-1

cdr3_aa: CASSAYGGQGDEQYF
cdr3_nt: TGTGCCAGCAGCGCCTACGGGGGACAGGGGGACGAGCAGTACTTC
d_call: TRBD1
clone_size: -
v_call: TRBV9
j_call: TRBJ2-7

cdr3_aa: CASSFRDTDTQYF
cdr3_nt: TGTGCCAGCAGTTTTAGAGACACAGATACGCAGTATTTT
d_call: -
clone_size: -
v_call: TRBV12-3/TRBV12-4
j_call: TRBJ2-3

cdr3_aa: CASSVSGTGASGNTIYF
cdr3_nt: TGTGCCAGCAGCGTATCCGGGACAGGGGCCTCTGGAAACACCATATATTTT
d_call: TRBD1
clone_size: -
v_call: TRBV7-2
j_call: TRBJ1-3

cdr3_aa: CASSLEQGPNQPQHF
cdr3_nt: TGTGCCAGCTCACTGGAACAGGGACCCAATCAGCCCCAGCATTTT
d_call: -
clone_size: -
v_call: TRBV18
j_call: TRBJ1-5

cdr3_aa: CATSDLHGRAGTGELFF
cdr3_nt: TGTGCCACCAGTGATTTGCACGGGCGGGCCGGCACCGGGGAGCTGTTTTTT
d_call: -
clone_size: once
v_call: TRBV24-1
j_call: TRBJ2-2

cdr3_aa: CASSSHSGTAEFNNYGYTF
cdr3_nt: TGTGCCAGCAGTTCCCACTCCGGGACAGCAGAATTCAATAACTATGGCTACACCTTC
d_call: TRBD1
clone_size: -
v_call: TRBV28
j_call: TRBJ1-2

cdr3_aa: CASWGGGLGTEAFF
cdr3_nt: TGTGCCAGCTGGGGAGGGGGGCTTGGGACTGAAGCTTTCTTT
d_call: -
clone_size: -
v_call: TRBV11-2
j_call: TRBJ1-1

cdr3_aa: CASSLDQGAGSEKLFF
cdr3_nt: TGCGCCAGCAGCTTGGACCAGGGGGCAGGTAGTGAAAAACTGTTTTTT
d_call: TRBD1
clone_size: -
v_call: TRBV5-1
j_call: TRBJ1-4

cdr3_aa: CASSIVLAGVTDTQYF
cdr3_nt: TGTGCCAGTAGTATAGTTCTAGCGGGGGTCACAGATACGCAGTATTTT
d_call: TRBD2
clone_size: -
v_call: TRBV19
j_call: TRBJ2-3

cdr3_aa: CASSLQGNYEQYF
cdr3_nt: TGCGCCAGCAGCTTACAGGGGAACTACGAGCAGTACTTC
d_call: TRBD1
clone_size: -
v_call: TRBV5-1
j_call: TRBJ2-7

cdr3_aa: CASSPGGYNTEAFF
cdr3_nt: TGTGCCAGCAGCCCGGGGGGCTACAACACTGAAGCTTTCTTT
d_call: -
clone_size: -
v_call: TRBV6-5
j_call: TRBJ1-1

cdr3_aa: CATSAGTGPYEQYF
cdr3_nt: TGTGCCACCAGTGCCGGGACAGGGCCTTACGAGCAGTACTTC
d_call: TRBD1
clone_size: -
v_call: TRBV24-1
j_call: TRBJ2-7

cdr3_aa: CASSPTGTGTDTQYF
cdr3_nt: TGTGCCAGTAGTCCAACCGGGACAGGCACAGATACGCAGTATTTT
d_call: TRBD1
clone_size: -
v_call: TRBV19
j_call: TRBJ2-3

cdr3_aa: CASSWTGKETQYF
cdr3_nt: TGCGCCAGCAGCTGGACCGGGAAAGAGACCCAGTACTTC
d_call: -
clone_size: -
v_call: TRBV5-1
j_call: TRBJ2-5

cdr3_aa: CASSLRPSGGTDTQYF
cdr3_nt: TGTGCCAGCAGCTTACGTCCTAGCGGGGGCACAGATACGCAGTATTTT
d_call: TRBD2
clone_size: -
v_call: TRBV7-3
j_call: TRBJ2-3

cdr3_aa: CASRLRQGEANTGELFF
cdr3_nt: TGTGCCAGCAGATTGAGACAGGGCGAGGCGAACACCGGGGAGCTGTTTTTT
d_call: TRBD1
clone_size: -
v_call: TRBV13
j_call: TRBJ2-2

cdr3_aa: CASGQSRGETQYF
cdr3_nt: TGTGCCAGCGGACAGAGCAGGGGAGAGACCCAGTACTTC
d_call: -
clone_size: -
v_call: TRBV7-9
j_call: TRBJ2-5

cdr3_aa: CSGRDNSYEQYF
cdr3_nt: TGCAGCGGTCGGGACAACTCCTACGAGCAGTACTTC
d_call: -
clone_size: -
v_call: TRBV29-1
j_call: TRBJ2-7

cdr3_aa: CASSLEGYSYNEQFF
cdr3_nt: TGCGCCAGCAGCTTGGAGGGGTACTCCTACAATGAGCAGTTCTTC
d_call: -
clone_size: -
v_call: TRBV5-1
j_call: TRBJ2-1

cdr3_aa: CASSEWPGNTEAFF
cdr3_nt: TGTGCCAGCAGTGAATGGCCAGGCAACACTGAAGCTTTCTTT
d_call: -
clone_size: once
v_call: TRBV6-1
j_call: TRBJ1-1

cdr3_aa: CASSPDRNQPQHF
cdr3_nt: TGTGCCAGCTCACCGGACAGGAATCAGCCCCAGCATTTT
d_call: TRBD1
clone_size: -
v_call: TRBV18
j_call: TRBJ1-5

cdr3_aa: CAISVGGGSTGELFF
cdr3_nt: TGTGCCATCAGTGTGGGTGGAGGTAGCACCGGGGAGCTGTTTTTT
d_call: -
clone_size: -
v_call: TRBV10-3
j_call: TRBJ2-2

cdr3_aa: CASTEGLGETQYF
cdr3_nt: TGTGCCAGCACCGAGGGACTAGGAGAGACCCAGTACTTC
d_call: TRBD2
clone_size: -
v_call: TRBV5-4
j_call: TRBJ2-5

cdr3_aa: CASSTGGPYEQYF
cdr3_nt: TGTGCCAGCAGTACCGGGGGGCCCTACGAGCAGTACTTC
d_call: -
clone_size: -
v_call: TRBV6-5
j_call: TRBJ2-7

cdr3_aa: CASSPWDRLYNEQFF
cdr3_nt: TGTGCCAGCAGCCCCTGGGACAGGCTGTACAATGAGCAGTTCTTC
d_call: TRBD1
clone_size: once
v_call: TRBV3-1/TRBV3-2
j_call: TRBJ2-1

cdr3_aa: CASSLMAGANEQYF
cdr3_nt: TGTGCCAGCAGCCTCATGGCGGGGGCTAACGAGCAGTACTTC
d_call: -
clone_size: -
v_call: TRBV5-8
j_call: TRBJ2-7

cdr3_aa: CASSPGRGELFF
cdr3_nt: TGTGCCAGCAGCCCAGGTCGCGGGGAGCTGTTTTTT
d_call: -
clone_size: -
v_call: TRBV6-5
j_call: TRBJ2-2

cdr3_aa: CATSGVASGGWNNEQFF
cdr3_nt: TGTGCCACCAGTGGAGTAGCTAGCGGGGGATGGAACAATGAGCAGTTCTTC
d_call: TRBD2
clone_size: -
v_call: TRBV24-1
j_call: TRBJ2-1

cdr3_aa: CARGPQTGPWDIYGYTF
cdr3_nt: TGTGCCAGGGGTCCCCAGACAGGCCCATGGGATATCTATGGCTACACCTTC
d_call: -
clone_size: -
v_call: TRBV27
j_call: TRBJ1-2

cdr3_aa: CASSTTGQPNAEAFF
cdr3_nt: TGTGCCAGCAGCACAACAGGACAGCCGAACGCTGAAGCTTTCTTT
d_call: -
clone_size: -
v_call: TRBV9
j_call: TRBJ1-1

cdr3_aa: CASSEVGGLEGYTF
cdr3_nt: TGTGCCAGCAGTGAAGTTGGAGGGCTGGAGGGCTACACCTTC
d_call: -
clone_size: -
v_call: TRBV6-1
j_call: TRBJ1-2

cdr3_aa: CASTRIEGANTEAFF
cdr3_nt: TGTGCCAGTACCCGGATAGAGGGGGCCAACACTGAAGCTTTCTTT
d_call: TRBD1
clone_size: -
v_call: TRBV19
j_call: TRBJ1-1

cdr3_aa: CASSLGQGSTDTQYF
cdr3_nt: TGTGCCAGCAGCTTGGGACAGGGAAGCACAGATACGCAGTATTTT
d_call: TRBD1
clone_size: -
v_call: TRBV6-5
j_call: TRBJ2-3

cdr3_aa: CASRRTTTYNEQFF
cdr3_nt: TGTGCCAGCAGGCGGACTACCACCTACAATGAGCAGTTCTTC
d_call: -
clone_size: -
v_call: TRBV7-8
j_call: TRBJ2-1

cdr3_aa: CASSRIDSSPSYTF
cdr3_nt: TGTGCCAGTAGCCGCATAGACAGCAGTCCCTCTTACACCTTC
d_call: -
clone_size: -
v_call: TRBV19
j_call: TRBJ1-2

cdr3_aa: CASSLGPGGTMDTEAFF
cdr3_nt: TGCGCCAGCAGCTTAGGGCCAGGGGGGACGATGGACACTGAAGCTTTCTTT
d_call: TRBD1
clone_size: -
v_call: TRBV5-1
j_call: TRBJ1-1

cdr3_aa: CATSRDAGTAMDTQYF
cdr3_nt: TGTGCCACCAGCAGAGACGCCGGGACAGCCATGGATACGCAGTATTTT
d_call: TRBD1
clone_size: -
v_call: TRBV15
j_call: TRBJ2-3

cdr3_aa: CASNDRSNTDTQYF
cdr3_nt: TGTGCCAGCAATGACAGGTCTAACACAGATACGCAGTATTTT
d_call: -
clone_size: -
v_call: TRBV28
j_call: TRBJ2-3

cdr3_aa: CASSRGTSGGYEQYF
cdr3_nt: TGTGCCAGTAGTAGAGGGACTAGCGGGGGCTACGAGCAGTACTTC
d_call: TRBD2
clone_size: -
v_call: TRBV19
j_call: TRBJ2-7

cdr3_aa: CASSIGNSNQPQHF
cdr3_nt: TGTGCCAGTAGTATAGGTAATAGCAATCAGCCCCAGCATTTT
d_call: -
clone_size: -
v_call: TRBV19
j_call: TRBJ1-5

cdr3_aa: CASSFRSSGGLVENTQYF
cdr3_nt: TGTGCCAGCAGTTTTAGGTCTAGCGGGGGGTTGGTAGAGAATACGCAGTATTTT
d_call: TRBD2
clone_size: -
v_call: TRBV27
j_call: TRBJ2-3

cdr3_aa: CASSLALLGSGGYTF
cdr3_nt: TGTGCCAGCAGCTTAGCCCTGTTGGGGTCGGGGGGCTACACCTTC
d_call: -
clone_size: -
v_call: TRBV7-9
j_call: TRBJ1-2

cdr3_aa: CAWRAWGEANEKLFF
cdr3_nt: TGTGCCTGGAGGGCCTGGGGGGAAGCTAATGAAAAACTGTTTTTT
d_call: -
clone_size: once
v_call: TRBV30
j_call: TRBJ1-4

cdr3_aa: CATSDFTRFYGYTF
cdr3_nt: TGTGCCACCAGTGATTTTACCAGGTTCTATGGCTACACCTTC
d_call: -
clone_size: -
v_call: TRBV24-1
j_call: TRBJ1-2

cdr3_aa: CASSPTGSGFF
cdr3_nt: TGTGCCAGCAGTCCAACAGGGTCCGGCTTCTTC
d_call: -
clone_size: -
v_call: TRBV2
j_call: TRBJ2-1

cdr3_aa: CATSDSTRGASDSNQPQHF
cdr3_nt: TGTGCCACCAGTGACTCCACCCGGGGGGCTTCGGATAGCAATCAGCCCCAGCATTTT
d_call: -
clone_size: -
v_call: TRBV24-1
j_call: TRBJ1-5

cdr3_aa: CAISEGLGGIQPQHF
cdr3_nt: TGTGCCATCAGTGAGGGGTTAGGGGGTATCCAGCCCCAGCATTTT
d_call: -
clone_size: -
v_call: TRBV10-3
j_call: TRBJ1-5

cdr3_aa: CASSLDRDHYEQYF
cdr3_nt: TGCGCCAGCAGCTTGGACAGGGACCACTACGAGCAGTACTTC
d_call: -
clone_size: -
v_call: TRBV5-1
j_call: TRBJ2-7